The 2 T cell receptor beta chains given below trace back to one sample, sequenced in a study of lymphopenia after photon versus proton radiotherapy. Libraries were prepared by immunoSEQ multiplex PCR; TCRdb keeps only in-frame clonotypes and omits some of them. This sample has roughly 30,000 clones, with over 80% found just once. The sample here was peripheral blood, taken from a patient treated with proton-based radiotherapy. Receptor source: a woman aged 55-69 years with cholangiocarcinoma. Some clones in this sample may be carry-over from other donors' samples.

The V and J genes are TRBV6-5 and TRBJ1-5, with D perhaps matching TRBD1 (5 bases). CDR3 length: 14 residues. CDR1 MNHEY and CDR2 SVGAGI come from the germline V gene. Deletions cut 2 bases from V and 3 bases from J, with 8 bases between. Written as DNA, the CDR3 is TGTGCCAGCAGTTACCGGGGCCCCAATCAGCCCCAGCATTTT. It specifies CASSYRGPNQPQHF.

The chain combines TRBV18 with TRBJ1-1; no firm D call. The germline gives CDR1 KGHSH, CDR2 LQKENI. The CDR3 is made up of 15 amino acids. Between the trimmed V and J ends, which lost 6 bases and 7 bases, there was a span of 21 bases. In nucleotides, the CDR3 is TGTGCCAGCTCTCATAGATACGGGGATTCCAGTGAAGCTTTCTTT. This codes for CASSHRYGDSSEAFF. The variable domain in full, completed from reference TRBV18 and TRBJ1-1, reads NAGVMQNPRHLVRRRGQEARLRCSPMKGHSHVYWYRQLPEEGLKFMVYLQKENIIDESGMPKERFSAEFPKEGPSILRIQQVVRGDSAAYFCASSHRYGDSSEAFFGQGTRLTVV.